The 28 T cell receptor beta chains in this list originate from one sample, sequenced in a study of CD8 T cells in Susac syndrome. RNA totalling roughly 0.45 to 1 ug underwent reverse transcription with random hexamers. Each CDR3 protein is one row after TCRdb ran MiXCR on the immunoSEQ multiplex PCR reads. This repertoire shows about 210,000 distinct CDR3 sequences, about 95% found once; its top ten account for roughly 0.1%. The sequenced sample was CD4+ T cells from PBMCs. These receptors were obtained from a human donor with multiple sclerosis.

The chain is built from TRBV12-3 or TRBV12-4 and TRBJ2-3; 7 bases fit TRBD2. The CDR3 spans 16 residues. With V trimmed by 3 bases and J by 1 base, 7 bases remained unmatched. CDR3 coding DNA: TGTGCCAGCAGTTTCCCCCGCCGGGGGGGCACAGATACGCAGTATTTT. This codes for CASSFPRRGGTDTQYF.

The chain has TRBV27 and TRBJ2-7, with 7 nucleotides matching TRBD1. Germline-derived CDR1 and CDR2 are MNHEY and SMNVEV (reference sequence). After removal of 3 bases from V and 3 bases from J, the junction contained 5 bases not matched to a gene. The CDR3 length is 14 residues. For the CDR3, the DNA is TGTGCCAGCAGTTTTGACAGGGTAGGCTACGAGCAGTACTTC. The encoded protein is CASSFDRVGYEQYF.

This clonotype came up once. This rearrangement joins TRBV29-1 to TRBJ1-1; TRBD1 is a possible D gene (6 bases). The V end was cut by 3 bases, the J end by 4 bases, with 12 bases between. The CDR3 is made up of 13 amino acids. CDR1 SQVTM and CDR2 ANQGSEA come from the germline V gene. Here the CDR3 DNA reads TGCAGCGTTGAGAGACAGGACCCCACTGAAGCTTTCTTT. This sequence encodes CSVERQDPTEAFF.

The chain is built from TRBV28 and TRBJ2-1, with TRBD1 as a possible D gene (8 bases). Germline CDR1 reads MDHEN; CDR2 reads SYDVKM. V gave up 5 bases and J gave up 3 bases, with 14 bases separating them. The CDR3 extends over 15 amino acids. CDR3 in amino acids: CASSATGGGYNEQFF. The CDR3 DNA sequence: TGTGCCAGCAGTGCTACAGGGGGGGGCTACAATGAGCAGTTCTTC.

The count of this clonotype is one. V is TRBV30 and J is TRBJ1-4, with TRBD1 as a possible D gene (6 bases). CDR3 length: 13 amino acids. V was shortened by 2 bases and J by 8 bases, with 12 bases between the two germline ends. In germline, CDR1 is GTSNPN, CDR2 SVGIG (reference sequence). CDR3 bases: TGTGCCTGGAGTCAGGGGCATGGCGAAAAACTGTTTTTT. Translation: CAWSQGHGEKLFF.

The J gene is TRBJ2-7, the V gene TRBV11-2; 11 bases agree with TRBD1. The V gene end was trimmed by 3 bases and the J gene end by 0 bases; junction bases not matched to a gene: 4. The CDR3 runs to 16 residues. Germline-derived CDR1 and CDR2 are SGHAT and FQNNGV. CDR3 loop: CASSFPGQGVSYEQYF. The CDR3, as DNA: TGTGCCAGCAGCTTTCCGGGACAGGGGGTCTCCTACGAGCAGTACTTC.

The gene calls are TRBV7-3 and TRBJ1-6; D is ambiguous. The CDR3 extends over 13 amino acids. Germline CDR1 and CDR2: SGHTA and FQGTGA. V was shortened by 8 bases and J by 0 bases, with 5 bases between the two germline ends. The CDR3 DNA follows: TGTGCCAGCGGGGACTCCTATAATTCACCCCTCCACTTT. Amino acid sequence: CASGDSYNSPLHF.

This chain uses TRBV23-1 with TRBJ1-5, with D possibly being TRBD1 (5 bases). TRBV23-1 is treated as an ORF (open reading frame) with a function not yet certain. Between the trimmed V and J ends, which lost 8 bases and 2 bases, there was a span of 19 bases. The CDR3 sequence is 16 residues long. CDR3 residues: CASCRRGPCCNQPQHF. In DNA, the CDR3 is TGCGCCAGCTGCCGTCGGGGACCCTGCTGCAATCAGCCCCAGCATTTT.

The rearrangement joins TRBV20-1 to TRBJ2-1; 9 nucleotides line up with TRBD2. Losses at the gene ends were 1 base for V and 0 bases for J; bases not matched to a gene: 4. This CDR3 has 16 amino acids. From germline, CDR1 is DFQATT and CDR2 SNEGSKA (reference sequence). The CDR3: CSARVAGAGSYNEQFF. The CDR3 coding sequence is TGCAGTGCTAGAGTAGCGGGGGCCGGCTCCTACAATGAGCAGTTCTTC.

V and J are TRBV5-1 and TRBJ2-5; D is perhaps TRBD1 (6 bases). Trimming stripped 4 bases from V and 4 bases from J, with 20 bases between. Germline loops: CDR1 SGHRS, CDR2 YFSETQ. This CDR3 has 16 amino acids. The CDR3 is CASSLDPTGHPETQYF. CDR3 DNA: TGCGCCAGCAGCCTCGATCCCACGGGACACCCAGAGACCCAGTACTTC.

The chain recombines TRBV30 with TRBJ1-1, with D tentatively TRBD1 (5 bases). This CDR3 is built from 13 residues. Trimming removed 4 bases from V and 3 bases from J, with 12 bases in between. Germline V gene lookup returns CDR1 GTSNPN and CDR2 SVGIG (reference sequence). The CDR3 loop is CAWTSGPHTEAFF. CDR3 bases: TGTGCCTGGACCTCGGGGCCGCACACTGAAGCTTTCTTT.

The rearrangement uses TRBV29-1 and TRBJ1-6; possibly TRBD1 for D (6 bases). The length of the CDR3 is 13 residues. Trimming removed 5 bases at V and 10 bases at J, with 15 bases between. Germline loops: CDR1 SQVTM, CDR2 ANQGSEA. The CDR3 DNA sequence: TGCAGCGTTTCACAGGGTGGAGAATCACCCCTCCACTTT. Its protein is CSVSQGGESPLHF.

The chain carries TRBV3-1 and TRBJ1-3; D is ambiguous. V dropped 1 base and J dropped 4 bases, with 5 bases sitting between them. The V gene's germline CDR1 is LGHDT and CDR2 YNNKEL (reference sequence). This CDR3 has 13 residues. The CDR3 DNA is TGTGCCAGCAGCCAAGCCCAGGGAAACACCATATATTTT. Translated, it gives CASSQAQGNTIYF.

Note on this clonotype: The junction departs from the called germline gene at one end, perhaps through a read error. V is TRBV3-1 and J is TRBJ2-1, with D tentatively TRBD2 (7 bases). Germline CDR1 LGHDT, CDR2 YNNKEL (reference sequence). The CDR3 contains 13 residues. DNA for the CDR3: TGTGCCAGCAGCCAGGGCGAACGGGGGGCTGGGACCTTC. It is translated as CASSQGERGAGTF.

This rearrangement joins TRBV18 to TRBJ1-1; the D is unclear. The V gene lost 1 base and the J gene lost 3 bases, with 12 bases spanning the gap. This CDR3 contains 15 residues. From germline, CDR1 is KGHSH and CDR2 LQKENI. The CDR3 DNA is TGTGCCAGCTCACCACTCGGATACGAGTACACTGAAGCTTTCTTT. This gives the protein CASSPLGYEYTEAFF.

This chain connects TRBV29-1 to TRBJ2-3, with D perhaps matching TRBD2 (6 bases). This CDR3 region has 11 residues. V lost 3 bases to trimming and J lost 8 bases, with 9 bases between them. The germline V gene has CDR1 SQVTM and CDR2 ANQGSEA. The CDR3 DNA is TGCAGCGTTGACCGACTAGGTACGCAGTATTTT. Protein: CSVDRLGTQYF.

The genes are TRBV5-1 and TRBJ1-1; TRBD1 might be the D (5 bases). Per the germline V gene, CDR1 is SGHRS and CDR2 is YFSETQ. This CDR3 is 16 amino acids long. Trimming left V 1 base short and J 0 bases short, with 13 bases between. The CDR3 loop reads CASSLQSRGLNTEAFF. CDR3 DNA sequence: TGCGCCAGCAGCTTGCAAAGTCGGGGCCTGAACACTGAAGCTTTCTTT.

This clonotype has a single count. This chain uses TRBV30 with TRBJ2-3, with a tentative D call TRBD2 (6 bases). V shed 0 bases and J shed 0 bases, with 13 bases lying between them. The CDR3 has 16 amino acids. The V gene's germline CDR1 is GTSNPN and CDR2 SVGIG (reference sequence). The CDR3 nucleotides are TGTGCCTGGAGTGTCTTGCGGGGCTCTAGCACAGATACGCAGTATTTT. Its protein product is CAWSVLRGSSTDTQYF.

This chain uses TRBV2 with TRBJ2-5; no reliable D call. Germline assignment: CDR1 SNHLY and CDR2 FYNNEI. Trimming took 6 bases from V and 0 from J, leaving 5 bases between them. CDR3 length equals 12 residues. DNA for the CDR3: TGTGCCAGCAGCTATCACCAAGAGACCCAGTACTTC. It is translated as CASSYHQETQYF.

The chain recombines TRBV29-1 with TRBJ2-5; tentative D call: TRBD2 (6 bases). Germline lookup yields CDR1 SQVTM and CDR2 ANQGSEA. V lost 8 bases, J lost 5 bases, and 15 bases lay in between. CDR3 length equals 12 residues. CDR3 sequence reads: CSLAGTGETQYF. The CDR3 bases are TGCAGCCTCGCCGGGACTGGGGAGACCCAGTACTTC.

The rearrangement uses TRBV7-9 and TRBJ2-6; 8 bases map to TRBD1. CDR1 and CDR2 from the germline V gene are SEHNR and FQNEAQ (reference sequence). The trim removed 6 bases at V and 3 bases at J, leaving 10 bases unmatched. This CDR3 is 17 amino acids long. The CDR3 protein is CASREGQGARGANVLTF. The CDR3 DNA sequence: TGTGCCAGCAGGGAGGGGCAGGGGGCGCGTGGGGCCAACGTCCTGACTTTC.

This rearrangement joins TRBV5-4 to TRBJ1-1; TRBD1 might be the D (6 bases). Trimming cost V 3 bases and J 3 bases, with 12 bases left between them. This CDR3 is built from 14 residues. The germline CDR1 and CDR2 sequences are SGHNT and YYREEE (reference sequence). CDR3 nucleotides: TGTGCCAGCAGCTACAGGGTCGGGGACACTGAAGCTTTCTTT. Amino acids: CASSYRVGDTEAFF.

This clonotype appeared once. V usage is TRBV5-6 and J usage is TRBJ2-7; D gene unclear. Germline CDR1 and CDR2: SGHDT and YYEEEE. The CDR3 has 11 amino acids. The germline V and J ends were trimmed by 0 bases and 5 bases, with 3 bases remaining between them. The CDR3: CASSLEHEQYF. In nucleotides, the CDR3 is TGTGCCAGCAGCTTGGAGCACGAGCAGTACTTC.

The rearrangement joins TRBV27 to TRBJ1-1; the D is unclear. CDR1 MNHEY and CDR2 SMNVEV come from the germline V gene (reference sequence). The CDR3 sequence is 13 residues long. Trimming removed 6 bases from V and 1 base from J, with 9 bases in between. The CDR3 here is CASSTTTNTEAFF. The CDR3 region has the DNA TGTGCCAGCAGCACAACAACGAACACTGAAGCTTTCTTT.

The rearrangement uses TRBV28 and TRBJ2-7; D may match TRBD1 or TRBD2 (5 bases each). Per germline, CDR1 MDHEN and CDR2 SYDVKM. Trimming shortened V by 4 bases and J by 3 bases, and 16 bases separated the two germline ends. CDR3 length equals 15 residues. The DNA of the CDR3 is TGTGCCAGCAGTTCGACGGGACGGGAACTCTACGAGCAGTACTTC. Amino acid sequence: CASSSTGRELYEQYF.

V usage is TRBV6-4 and J usage is TRBJ1-2; 7 bases are a match to TRBD1. After removal of 4 bases from V and 0 bases from J, the junction contained 5 bases not matched to a gene. Per germline, CDR1 MRHNA and CDR2 SNTAGT. This CDR3 is 15 amino acids long. CDR3 DNA sequence: TGTGCCAGCAGTGCGGCCCAGGGGGCTAACTATGGCTACACCTTC. Protein: CASSAAQGANYGYTF.

In this sample, this clonotype turned up once. In nucleotides, the CDR3 is TGTGCCAGCAGTCGACAGGGGGAGGGCTACGAGCAGTACTTC. Translating it yields CASSRQGEGYEQYF. This chain links TRBV2 with TRBJ2-7; 9 bases agree with TRBD1. Per germline, CDR1 SNHLY and CDR2 FYNNEI. The trim removed 5 bases at V and 3 bases at J, leaving 5 bases unmatched. The CDR3 runs 14 residues.

In DNA form, the CDR3 reads TGCAGCGTTGCCCAGGGGGCTGAAGCTTTCTTT. It yields the protein CSVAQGAEAFF. V gene TRBV29-1 combines with J gene TRBJ1-1; the match to TRBD1 covers 7 bases. The length of the CDR3 is 11 residues. CDR1 and CDR2 from the germline V gene are SQVTM and ANQGSEA. V lost 4 bases to trimming and J lost 6 bases; unmatched junction nucleotides: 2. Full variable domain (rest looked up from reference TRBV29-1 and TRBJ1-1): SAVISQKPSRDICQRGTSLTIQCQVDSQVTMMFWYRQQPGQSLTLIATANQGSEATYESGFVIDKFPISRPNLTFSTLTVSNMSPEDSSIYLCSVAQGAEAFFGQGTRLTVV.